This is a list of T cell receptor beta chains from one sample in a study of OX40 agonist ivuxolimab in advanced cancers. The assay was immunoSEQ multiplex PCR, and TCRdb's table has in-frame clones only and misses some. The sample has 20,000 or so clones, approximately 86% seen once. Sequencing used CD4+ or CD8+ T cells sorted from blood, obtained in a trial of the OX40 agonist ivuxolimab. Every receptor here comes from an adult with an advanced solid tumor such as melanoma, head and neck, liver or kidney cancer. CDR3s include the opening cysteine and the closing phenylalanine or tryptophan. D genes are given only for firm matches. Only part of the rows carry a size: once, few, many, or a class if the clone is expanded.

CDR3 length	D gene	J gene	V gene	clone size	CDR3 DNA	CDR3 protein
17	.	TRBJ2-7	TRBV4-1	.	TGCGCCAGCAGCCAAGCCGTGGGACTGTTAGGATCCTACGAGCAGTACTTC	CASSQAVGLLGSYEQYF
16	TRBD2	TRBJ2-3	TRBV7-6	.	TGTGCCAGCAGCTTCGCAGCGGGGGGGCCACAAGATACGCAGTATTTT	CASSFAAGGPQDTQYF
14	.	TRBJ1-1	TRBV19	.	TGTGCCACTGCTCTCGTCGGACTGAACACTGAAGCTTTCTTT	CATALVGLNTEAFF
15	.	TRBJ1-1	TRBV19	.	TGTGCCAGTAGTATCTCCGGGGGGTGGAACACTGAAGCTTTCTTT	CASSISGGWNTEAFF
13	.	TRBJ2-1	TRBV7-9	.	TGTGCCAGCAGCTTAGTAGTTACCAATGAGCAGTTCTTC	CASSLVVTNEQFF
13	.	TRBJ1-2	TRBV18	.	TGTGCCAGCTCACCACGAGAAGGCTATGGCTACACCTTC	CASSPREGYGYTF
18	.	TRBJ1-4	TRBV4-1	.	TGCGCCAGCAGCCAAGACGGACCCCCCCCGGCGATTGGGGAAAAACTGTTTTTT	CASSQDGPPPAIGEKLFF
13	.	TRBJ1-2	TRBV6-5	medium-sized	TGTGCCAGCAGTACGAATCCCACCTATGGCTACACCTTC	CASSTNPTYGYTF
15	TRBD2	TRBJ2-1	TRBV11-2	.	TGTGCCAGCAGCTTAAGACTAGCGGGATACAATGAGCAGTTCTTC	CASSLRLAGYNEQFF
15	.	TRBJ1-5	TRBV13	.	TGTGCCAGCAGCATCAGGGGTTGGGGCAATCAGCCCCAGCATTTT	CASSIRGWGNQPQHF
14	.	TRBJ1-5	TRBV4-1	.	TGCGCCAGCAGCCAGGTTCTCCCCAATCAGCCCCAGCATTTT	CASSQVLPNQPQHF
14	.	TRBJ2-2	TRBV10-3	.	TGTGCCATCAGTGCAGGGGTAGTCACCGGGGAGCTGTTTTTT	CAISAGVVTGELFF
16	.	TRBJ2-2	TRBV10-3	.	TGTGCCATCAGTCCGATCCAAGGCGCGAACACCGGGGAGCTGTTTTTT	CAISPIQGANTGELFF
16	.	TRBJ2-4	TRBV4-2	.	TGTGCCAGCAGCCAAGAAGCGAACATAGCCAAAAACATTCAGTACTTC	CASSQEANIAKNIQYF
18	TRBD1	TRBJ1-3	TRBV5-6	.	TGTGCCAGCAGCTTTCTGGGACAGGGCGAAGGAGCTGGAAACACCATATATTTT	CASSFLGQGEGAGNTIYF
18	.	TRBJ1-4	TRBV4-1	.	TGCGCCAGCAGCCAACACCATGGGGGGAGGGGAGCTAATGAAAAACTGTTTTTT	CASSQHHGGRGANEKLFF
12	TRBD1	TRBJ1-1	TRBV5-6	.	TGTGCCAGCAACAGGGGTAGAACTGAAGCTTTCTTT	CASNRGRTEAFF
11	.	TRBJ2-1	TRBV7-8	.	TGTGCCAGCAGCAGTAGGTATGAGCAGTTCTTC	CASSSRYEQFF
18	.	TRBJ2-1	TRBV6-4	.	TGTGCCAGCGCAGTGGGAGCGGGCCACCTGAGCTCCTACAATGAGCAGTTCTTC	CASAVGAGHLSSYNEQFF
14	TRBD2	TRBJ2-7	TRBV10-2	few	TGCGCCAGCAGTGACCCTGGGAGGGGCTACGAGCAGTACTTC	CASSDPGRGYEQYF
12	.	TRBJ2-1	TRBV30	.	TGTGCCTGGAGTGTGGTTGGATGGGAGCAGTTCTTC	CAWSVVGWEQFF
14	.	TRBJ1-2	TRBV19	once	TGTGCCAGTACTCCCGGAACAGGGAACTATGGCTACACCTTC	CASTPGTGNYGYTF
11	.	TRBJ2-7	TRBV20-1	.	TGCAGTGCTGGGCCTGGGCACGAGCAGTACTTC	CSAGPGHEQYF
15	.	TRBJ2-1	TRBV6-4	few	TGTGCCAGCAGTGATGGAGGGGCCCCAGGGAATGAGCAGTTCTTC	CASSDGGAPGNEQFF
13	TRBD2	TRBJ2-7	TRBV5-6	.	TGTGCCAGCAGCACCAGACTAGCTTTGCAGCAGTACTTC	CASSTRLALQQYF
12	.	TRBJ2-7	TRBV7-9	.	TGTGCCAGCAGGTTTGACAGCTACGAGCAGTACTTC	CASRFDSYEQYF
17	.	TRBJ2-3	TRBV4-2	.	TGTGCCAGCAGCCAAGATCCCCCGGGGTTACGCACAGATACGCAGTATTTT	CASSQDPPGLRTDTQYF
12	TRBD1	TRBJ2-1	TRBV13	.	TGTGCCAGCGGAAGACAGGGGAATGAGCAGTTCTTC	CASGRQGNEQFF
14	.	TRBJ2-4	TRBV5-4	.	TGTGCCAGCAGCCCCGGGGGAGCAGGAAGCATTCAGTACTTC	CASSPGGAGSIQYF
15	.	TRBJ1-3	TRBV10-3	.	TGTGCCATCAGCGTGACACCGAGCTCTGGAAACACCATATATTTT	CAISVTPSSGNTIYF
15	TRBD1	TRBJ1-2	TRBV18	.	TGTGCCAGCTCAACAAGGGACAGGGCAAGCTATGGCTACACCTTC	CASSTRDRASYGYTF
19	TRBD1	TRBJ2-7	TRBV4-1	.	TGCGCCAGCAGCCATAAGCGGGGAGGACAGGGGTTTAGCTCCTACGAGCAGTACTTC	CASSHKRGGQGFSSYEQYF
16	.	TRBJ1-2	TRBV7-9	.	TGTGCCAGCAACCTCCGGGCAGGGGACGGTAACTATGGCTACACCTTC	CASNLRAGDGNYGYTF
14	TRBD2	TRBJ2-5	TRBV30	.	TGTGCCTGGAGCCAAGGGCTAGCGGGAGAGACCCAGTACTTC	CAWSQGLAGETQYF
16	TRBD2	TRBJ2-1	TRBV4-1	once	TGCGCCAGCAGTGAGGGACTAGCGGGAGGTTTATGGGAGCAGTTCTTC	CASSEGLAGGLWEQFF
17	TRBD2	TRBJ2-3	TRBV11-2	.	TGTGCCAGCAGCGAAGGGACTAGCGGGGGGAACACAGATACGCAGTATTTT	CASSEGTSGGNTDTQYF
16	.	TRBJ2-7	TRBV11-2	.	TGTGCCAGCAGCGCAGCAGGGGGGGGCAGGGGCTACGAGCAGTACTTC	CASSAAGGGRGYEQYF
13	.	TRBJ1-2	TRBV9	.	TGTGCCAGCAGCGGTCAGGTGAACTATGGCTACACCTTC	CASSGQVNYGYTF
14	.	TRBJ1-2	TRBV30	.	TGTGCCTGGAGTGTATCCTCAGGTTCCCCCGGCTACACCTTC	CAWSVSSGSPGYTF
16	.	TRBJ2-1	TRBV28	.	TGTGCCAGCAGTACTCCCCAGGGGACCCCCTACAATGAGCAGTTCTTC	CASSTPQGTPYNEQFF
14	TRBD2	TRBJ2-1	TRBV6-1	.	TGTGCCAGCAGTGTGAGACTAGCGGCCAATGAGCAGTTCTTC	CASSVRLAANEQFF
13	.	TRBJ2-1	TRBV11-2	.	TGTGCCAGCAGCTTAGCTGGCTTTTTGGAGCAGTTCTTC	CASSLAGFLEQFF
16	TRBD2	TRBJ2-7	TRBV4-2	.	TGTGCCAGCAGCCAAGGGCGTCTAGCGGTCTCCTACGAGCAGTACTTC	CASSQGRLAVSYEQYF
13	.	TRBJ2-1	TRBV19	.	TGTGCCAGTAGTATGGTCGGGGACAATGAGCAGTTCTTC	CASSMVGDNEQFF
18	.	TRBJ1-5	TRBV4-2	.	TGTGCCAGCAGCCAAGGACCCCCAGGGACTCTGGGCAATCAGCCCCAGCATTTT	CASSQGPPGTLGNQPQHF
14	TRBD1	TRBJ2-1	TRBV6-5	.	TGTGCCAGCAGCCCGGGGCAGGGGGCCTATGAGCAGTTCTTC	CASSPGQGAYEQFF
12	.	TRBJ1-1	TRBV5-1	.	TGCGCCAGCAGCGCAAGTCAGGGTGCAGCTTTCTTT	CASSASQGAAFF
15	TRBD1	TRBJ1-5	TRBV9	once	TGTGCCAGCAGCTCCGGGACAGCTAGCAATCAGCCCCAGCATTTT	CASSSGTASNQPQHF
14	.	TRBJ2-3	TRBV18	once	TGTGCCAGCTCGAGGGAGTCTCGGGCGGATACGCAGTATTTT	CASSRESRADTQYF
12	.	TRBJ1-5	TRBV7-9	few	TGTGCCAGCAGCTTTGTCGATCAGCCCCAGCATTTT	CASSFVDQPQHF
13	.	TRBJ1-5	TRBV6-6	.	TGTGCCAGCAGTTACGGGGAGAATCAGCCCCAGCATTTT	CASSYGENQPQHF
15	.	TRBJ1-2	TRBV4-1	.	TGCGCCAGCAGCCAAGATCCGGGGGTGCTCTATGGCTACACCTTC	CASSQDPGVLYGYTF
14	.	TRBJ2-7	TRBV25-1	.	TGTGCCAGCAGTGTGGGTGGGGAACAGGGCGAGCAGTACTTC	CASSVGGEQGEQYF
11	.	TRBJ1-1	TRBV19	.	TGTGCCAGTAGTATAGGGCCCGGAGCTTTCTTT	CASSIGPGAFF
13	.	TRBJ1-4	TRBV6-5	.	TGTGCCAGCAGTCCCTACGGGACAGAAAAACTGTTTTTT	CASSPYGTEKLFF